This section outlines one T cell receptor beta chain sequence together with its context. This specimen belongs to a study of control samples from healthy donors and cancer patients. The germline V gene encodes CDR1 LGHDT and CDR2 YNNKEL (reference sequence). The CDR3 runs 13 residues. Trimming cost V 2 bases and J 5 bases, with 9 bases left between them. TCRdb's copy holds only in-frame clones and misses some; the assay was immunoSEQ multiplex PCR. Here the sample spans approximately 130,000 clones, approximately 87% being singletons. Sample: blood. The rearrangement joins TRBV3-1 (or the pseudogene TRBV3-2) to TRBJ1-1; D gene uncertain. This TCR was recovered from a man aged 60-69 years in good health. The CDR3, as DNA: TGTGCCAGCAGCCAAACTACCCAGACTGAAGCTTTCTTT. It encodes CASSQTTQTEAFF.